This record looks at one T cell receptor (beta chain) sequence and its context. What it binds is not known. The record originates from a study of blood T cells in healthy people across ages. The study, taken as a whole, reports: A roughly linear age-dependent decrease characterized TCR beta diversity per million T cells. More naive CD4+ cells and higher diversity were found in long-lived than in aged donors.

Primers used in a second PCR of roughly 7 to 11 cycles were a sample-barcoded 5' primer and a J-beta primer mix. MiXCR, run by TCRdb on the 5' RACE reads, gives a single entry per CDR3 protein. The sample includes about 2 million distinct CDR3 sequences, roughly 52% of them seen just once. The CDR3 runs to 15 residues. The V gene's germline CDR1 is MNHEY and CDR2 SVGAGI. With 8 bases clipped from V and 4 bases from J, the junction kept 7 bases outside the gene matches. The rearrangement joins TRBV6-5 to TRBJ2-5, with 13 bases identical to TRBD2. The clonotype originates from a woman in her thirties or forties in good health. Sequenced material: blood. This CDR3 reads CASRGTSGTGETQYF. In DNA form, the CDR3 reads TGTGCCAGCCGGGGGACTAGCGGGACCGGAGAGACCCAGTACTTC.